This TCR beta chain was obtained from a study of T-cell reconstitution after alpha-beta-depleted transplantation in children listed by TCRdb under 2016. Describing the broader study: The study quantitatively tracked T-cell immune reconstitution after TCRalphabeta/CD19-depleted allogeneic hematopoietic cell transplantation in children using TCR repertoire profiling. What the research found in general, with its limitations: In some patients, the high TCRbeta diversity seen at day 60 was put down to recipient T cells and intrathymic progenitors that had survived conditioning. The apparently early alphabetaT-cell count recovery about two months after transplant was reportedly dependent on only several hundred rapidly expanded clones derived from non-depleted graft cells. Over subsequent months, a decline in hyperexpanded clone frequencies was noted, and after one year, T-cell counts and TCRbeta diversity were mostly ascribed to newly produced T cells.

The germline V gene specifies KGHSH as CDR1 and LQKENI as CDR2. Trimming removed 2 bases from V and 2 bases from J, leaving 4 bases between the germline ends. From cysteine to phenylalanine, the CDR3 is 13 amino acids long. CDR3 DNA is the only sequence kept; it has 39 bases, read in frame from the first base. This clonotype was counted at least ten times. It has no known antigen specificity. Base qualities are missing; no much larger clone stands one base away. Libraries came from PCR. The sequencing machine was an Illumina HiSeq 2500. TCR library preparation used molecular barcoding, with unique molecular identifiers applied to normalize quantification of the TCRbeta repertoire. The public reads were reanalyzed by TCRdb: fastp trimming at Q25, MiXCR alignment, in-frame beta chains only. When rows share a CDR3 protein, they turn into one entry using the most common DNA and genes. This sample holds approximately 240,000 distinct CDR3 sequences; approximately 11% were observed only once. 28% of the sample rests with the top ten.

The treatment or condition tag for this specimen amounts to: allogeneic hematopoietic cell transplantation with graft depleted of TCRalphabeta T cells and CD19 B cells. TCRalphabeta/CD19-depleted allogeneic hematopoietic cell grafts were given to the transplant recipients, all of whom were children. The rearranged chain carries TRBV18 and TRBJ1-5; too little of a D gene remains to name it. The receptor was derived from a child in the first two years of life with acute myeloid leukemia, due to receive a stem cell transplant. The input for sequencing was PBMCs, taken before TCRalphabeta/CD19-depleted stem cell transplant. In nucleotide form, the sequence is TGTGCCAGCTCACCATCCCGCAATCAGCCCCAGCATTTT. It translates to CASSPSRNQPQHF.